The rows below give T cell receptor beta chains drawn from one sample of a study of T cells in localized non-small cell lung cancer. The repertoire was sequenced with immunoSEQ multiplex PCR; TCRdb's copy has only in-frame clones and lacks some. Here the sample spans roughly 30,000 clones, approximately 83% being singletons. The input for sequencing was peripheral blood mononuclear cells, taken before any cancer treatment. The source of these receptors is a man aged 35 to 69 with stage III lung adenocarcinoma. CDR3s include the opening cysteine and the closing phenylalanine or tryptophan. Fields, in order: CDR3 length, J gene, V gene, D gene, clone size, CDR3 DNA, CDR3 protein. The D gene is left open where the match is weak. Clone size is not always given. Where it is, it says once, few, many or a class for expanded clones.

length: 15; J: TRBJ2-1; V: TRBV10-3; D: .; size: .; DNA: TGTGCCATCAGTGACCACGGGACTCCTAACAATGAGCAGTTCTTC; CDR3: CAISDHGTPNNEQFF
length: 13; J: TRBJ1-1; V: TRBV7-9; D: .; size: once; DNA: TGTGCCAGCAACCAGGACCTCTACACTGAAGCTTTCTTT; CDR3: CASNQDLYTEAFF
length: 13; J: TRBJ2-4; V: TRBV11-1; D: TRBD1; size: once; DNA: TGTGCCAGCAGCTCTACTCAGGGGGACATTCAGTACTTC; CDR3: CASSSTQGDIQYF
length: 15; J: TRBJ2-1; V: TRBV30; D: .; size: .; DNA: TGTGCCTGGAGTCCCCTAGGGACTCAGGACAATGAGCAGTTCTTC; CDR3: CAWSPLGTQDNEQFF
length: 14; J: TRBJ1-1; V: TRBV18; D: .; size: .; DNA: TGTGCCAGCTCACCAGTAGGCATCCAGGTTGAAGCTTTCTTT; CDR3: CASSPVGIQVEAFF
length: 15; J: TRBJ2-2; V: TRBV11-1; D: .; size: .; DNA: TGTGCCGTAACCGGGGGTTGGAGAAACACCGGGGAGCTGTTTTTT; CDR3: CAVTGGWRNTGELFF
length: 14; J: TRBJ2-1; V: TRBV28; D: .; size: .; DNA: TGTGCCAGTAAGGTAGCGTTGTTAAGTAATGAGCAGTTCTTC; CDR3: CASKVALLSNEQFF
length: 14; J: TRBJ2-3; V: TRBV28; D: .; size: .; DNA: TGTGCCAGCAGTTTATTTGGATCGAGCGATACGCAGTATTTT; CDR3: CASSLFGSSDTQYF
length: 17; J: TRBJ1-6; V: TRBV7-3; D: TRBD1; size: .; DNA: TGTGCCAGCAGCCTGACAGGGGGCGCTTCCTATAATTCACCCCTCCACTTT; CDR3: CASSLTGGASYNSPLHF
length: 17; J: TRBJ1-6; V: TRBV11-2; D: .; size: once; DNA: TGTGCCAGCAGCTTAGATGCGGGGTGGAGCATTAATTCACCCCTCCACTTT; CDR3: CASSLDAGWSINSPLHF
length: 13; J: TRBJ1-5; V: TRBV18; D: .; size: .; DNA: TGTGCCAGCTCACCAGGGACTGTTCAGCCCCAGCATTTT; CDR3: CASSPGTVQPQHF
length: 19; J: TRBJ2-6; V: TRBV5-1; D: .; size: .; DNA: TGCGCCAGCAGCTTTGGGATGATGCGGGGCCGGTCTGGGGCCAACGTCCTGACTTTC; CDR3: CASSFGMMRGRSGANVLTF
length: 13; J: TRBJ2-1; V: TRBV4-2; D: .; size: .; DNA: TGTGCCAGCAGCCAAGACCTCCGCTATGAGCAGTTCTTC; CDR3: CASSQDLRYEQFF
length: 15; J: TRBJ1-3; V: TRBV5-1; D: .; size: .; DNA: TGCGCCAGCAGCTTGGCCGGCGCAGGGGGAAACACCATATATTTT; CDR3: CASSLAGAGGNTIYF
length: 16; J: TRBJ2-1; V: TRBV6-6; D: TRBD1; size: .; DNA: TGTGCCAGCAGTCCAGACAGGGGGAGCTCCTACAATGAGCAGTTCTTC; CDR3: CASSPDRGSSYNEQFF
length: 14; J: TRBJ1-3; V: TRBV4-1; D: .; size: .; DNA: TGCGCCAGCAGCGGGCTGGTTTCTGGAAACACCATATATTTT; CDR3: CASSGLVSGNTIYF
length: 14; J: TRBJ2-4; V: TRBV5-8; D: .; size: .; DNA: TGTGCCAGCAGCTTGCGAGGGTTCCAAAACATTCAGTACTTC; CDR3: CASSLRGFQNIQYF
length: 15; J: TRBJ1-5; V: TRBV10-2; D: TRBD1; size: .; DNA: TGCGCCAGCAGTCGGACAGGGTCTAGCAATCAGCCCCAGCATTTT; CDR3: CASSRTGSSNQPQHF
length: 14; J: TRBJ2-2; V: TRBV19; D: .; size: .; DNA: TGTGCCAGTCTCCGGGACACCCGAACCGGGGAGCTGTTTTTT; CDR3: CASLRDTRTGELFF
length: 14; J: TRBJ1-5; V: TRBV19; D: .; size: .; DNA: TGTGCCAGTACCATAGGGGGTAGAGGGCAGCCCCAGCATTTT; CDR3: CASTIGGRGQPQHF
length: 12; J: TRBJ2-2; V: TRBV6-5; D: .; size: .; DNA: TGTGCCAGCAGAATTCGGACCGGGGAGCTGTTTTTT; CDR3: CASRIRTGELFF
length: 15; J: TRBJ1-6; V: TRBV4-1; D: .; size: .; DNA: TGCGCCAGCAGTCAAAGAGGTGTCAATAATTCACCCCTCCACTTT; CDR3: CASSQRGVNNSPLHF
length: 13; J: TRBJ1-1; V: TRBV28; D: TRBD1; size: .; DNA: TGTGCCAGCAAGGGGGCTACGTACACTGAAGCTTTCTTT; CDR3: CASKGATYTEAFF
length: 14; J: TRBJ1-5; V: TRBV29-1; D: .; size: .; DNA: TGCAGCGTTGCAGCGTCAGCGGGCAATCAGCCCCAGCATTTT; CDR3: CSVAASAGNQPQHF
length: 15; J: TRBJ1-6; V: TRBV5-1; D: TRBD1; size: few; DNA: TGCGCCAGCAGGGGACAGACTAGTGGGAATTCACCCCTCCACTTT; CDR3: CASRGQTSGNSPLHF
length: 13; J: TRBJ2-7; V: TRBV2; D: TRBD2; size: .; DNA: TGTGCCGCCACTAGCGGCGAGACCTACGAGCAGTACTTC; CDR3: CAATSGETYEQYF
length: 15; J: TRBJ2-5; V: TRBV4-2; D: TRBD2; size: .; DNA: TGTGCCAGCAGCCTACTTGGGGGGGAGCGGGAGACCCAGTACTTC; CDR3: CASSLLGGERETQYF
length: 11; J: TRBJ1-6; V: TRBV6-1; D: .; size: .; DNA: TGTGCCAGCAGAGGGAATTCACCCCTCCACTTT; CDR3: CASRGNSPLHF
length: 13; J: TRBJ2-1; V: TRBV5-8; D: .; size: .; DNA: TGTGCCAGCAGCTATCCCTCCTACAATGAGCAGTTCTTC; CDR3: CASSYPSYNEQFF
length: 16; J: TRBJ1-1; V: TRBV2; D: .; size: medium-sized; DNA: TGTGCCAGCAGTGTCATGAGGGGAGCTATGAACACTGAAGCTTTCTTT; CDR3: CASSVMRGAMNTEAFF
length: 14; J: TRBJ1-2; V: TRBV4-1; D: .; size: .; DNA: TGCGCCAGCAGCGAGCAAGCGACCTTCTATGGCTACACCTTC; CDR3: CASSEQATFYGYTF
length: 13; J: TRBJ1-1; V: TRBV7-2; D: .; size: .; DNA: TGTGCCAGCAGCTTAGGACAGGATTATCAAGCTTTCTTT; CDR3: CASSLGQDYQAFF
length: 13; J: TRBJ1-2; V: TRBV29-1; D: .; size: .; DNA: TGCAGCGTTTCGGGGAACGAAGCGGGTGGCTACACCTTC; CDR3: CSVSGNEAGGYTF
length: 16; J: TRBJ2-2; V: TRBV5-8; D: .; size: once; DNA: TGTGCCAGCACCCCCCGCGCGACTTCCTTAGCCGGGGAGCTGTTTTTT; CDR3: CASTPRATSLAGELFF
length: 14; J: TRBJ2-5; V: TRBV9; D: TRBD1; size: .; DNA: TGTGCCAGCAGCGCGGACAGGAGCCAAGAGACCCAGTACTTC; CDR3: CASSADRSQETQYF
length: 13; J: TRBJ1-5; V: TRBV5-1; D: .; size: .; DNA: TGCGCCAGCAGCTTAGATCCGGATCAGCCCCAGCATTTT; CDR3: CASSLDPDQPQHF